Listed below are T cell receptor beta chains from one sample, sequenced in a study of T cell changes during pregnancy in multiple sclerosis. Sequencing used immunoSEQ multiplex PCR; TCRdb keeps in-frame clones, though not all of them. The sample has fewer than 45,000 clones; roughly nine tenths are singletons. The specimen comprised CD4+ T cells from peripheral blood mononuclear cells, sampled in the second trimester of pregnancy. These TCRs come from a female donor in good health, enrolled as a control in a pregnancy study. Both conserved end residues are part of each CDR3. The D gene is left open where the match is weak. The size field is filled for only some rows; it gives once, few, many or a size class.

TRBV14	NA	TRBJ1-1	NA	CASSQEFSGRAFF	TGTGCCAGCAGCCAAGAATTTTCGGGGAGAGCTTTCTTT
TRBV7-2	NA	TRBJ1-1	NA	CASSLNSRGTEAFF	TGTGCCAGCAGCTTAAATTCGCGGGGGACTGAAGCTTTCTTT
TRBV4-2	NA	TRBJ2-5	TRBD2	CASSQDRRTSGGTDQETQYF	TGTGCCAGCAGCCAAGACAGGAGGACTAGCGGGGGGACCGACCAAGAGACCCAGTACTTC
TRBV5-1	NA	TRBJ2-7	NA	CASSFPNYEQYF	TGCGCCAGCAGCTTTCCAAACTACGAGCAGTACTTC
TRBV7-7	NA	TRBJ1-4	NA	CASSYTVNEKLFF	TGTGCTAGCAGCTATACGGTCAATGAAAAACTGTTTTTT
TRBV4-2	NA	TRBJ2-7	TRBD2	CASSQAFAGGSYEQYF	TGTGCCAGCAGCCAAGCGTTTGCGGGAGGGTCATACGAGCAGTACTTC
TRBV29-1	NA	TRBJ2-6	NA	CSVLVSSGANVLTF	TGCAGCGTTTTAGTTTCCTCTGGGGCCAACGTCCTGACTTTC
TRBV27	few	TRBJ1-1	NA	CASSLQGYTEAFF	TGTGCCAGCAGTTTACAGGGGTACACTGAAGCTTTCTTT
TRBV6-5	NA	TRBJ2-1	NA	CATSVSGVYNEQFF	TGTGCCACCTCCGTATCAGGGGTCTACAATGAGCAGTTCTTC
TRBV6-1	NA	TRBJ1-5	TRBD1	CASTSQGASNQPQHF	TGTGCCAGCACCTCACAGGGGGCAAGCAATCAGCCCCAGCATTTT
TRBV6-1	once	TRBJ1-2	NA	CASSEVVGGGYGYTF	TGTGCCAGCAGTGAAGTGGTCGGGGGTGGGTATGGCTACACCTTC
TRBV10-3	NA	TRBJ2-1	TRBD2	CAISPGLVHEQFF	TGTGCCATCAGCCCGGGACTAGTCCATGAGCAGTTCTTC
TRBV6-1	NA	TRBJ1-5	TRBD1	CASIAIGTGGQPQHF	TGTGCCAGCATCGCGATCGGGACAGGCGGTCAGCCCCAGCATTTT
TRBV5-6	NA	TRBJ2-7	NA	CASSPPGAYEQYF	TGTGCCAGCAGCCCCCCCGGGGCCTACGAGCAGTACTTC
TRBV7-8	NA	TRBJ2-1	TRBD1	CASSEGGAVNEQFF	TGTGCCAGCAGCGAAGGGGGCGCCGTCAATGAGCAGTTCTTC
TRBV29-1	NA	TRBJ2-2	NA	CSVEIVTGELFF	TGCAGCGTTGAGATAGTGACCGGGGAGCTGTTTTTT
TRBV23-1	NA	TRBJ2-7	TRBD1	CASSHRRGQETAYEQYF	TGCGCCAGCAGTCACCGTCGTGGACAGGAGACGGCCTACGAGCAGTACTTC
TRBV5-5	NA	TRBJ1-1	NA	CASSLAQRNTEAFF	TGTGCCAGCAGCTTGGCACAGAGGAACACTGAAGCTTTCTTT
TRBV6-1	NA	TRBJ2-7	TRBD2	CASGTSGSSYEQYF	TGTGCCAGCGGGACTAGCGGGTCGTCCTACGAGCAGTACTTC
TRBV18	NA	TRBJ2-7	TRBD1	CASSPGTALDEEQYF	TGTGCCAGCTCGCCTGGGACAGCCCTTGACGAGGAGCAGTACTTC
TRBV4-2	NA	TRBJ2-5	NA	CASSQEPGWETQYF	TGTGCCAGCAGCCAAGAACCGGGATGGGAGACCCAGTACTTC
TRBV4-1	NA	TRBJ1-2	NA	CASGWRFGAYGYTF	TGCGCCAGCGGGTGGCGATTTGGGGCTTATGGCTACACCTTC
TRBV6-6	NA	TRBJ2-3	TRBD1	CASTRGQGRTDTQYF	TGTGCCAGCACCCGAGGACAGGGTCGGACAGATACGCAGTATTTT
TRBV30	NA	TRBJ1-3	NA	CAWSVRQSGNTIYF	TGTGCCTGGAGTGTGAGGCAATCTGGAAACACCATATATTTT
TRBV4-1	NA	TRBJ1-2	NA	CASSDHRDLVGYTF	TGCGCCAGCAGTGACCACAGGGATCTCGTCGGCTACACCTTC
TRBV27	NA	TRBJ1-2	NA	CASKQAVGRGGYTF	TGTGCCAGCAAACAAGCGGTCGGGAGGGGTGGCTACACCTTC
TRBV11-3	NA	TRBJ2-3	NA	CASSLGSSEADTQYF	TGTGCCAGCAGCTTAGGATCCTCCGAGGCAGATACGCAGTATTTT
TRBV6-4	NA	TRBJ2-2	NA	CASSIGAVLSANTGELFF	TGTGCCAGCAGTATCGGAGCGGTCCTCTCCGCGAACACCGGGGAGCTGTTTTTT
TRBV5-1	NA	TRBJ2-1	TRBD2	CASSLPGLAGYNEQFF	TGCGCCAGCAGCCTACCGGGACTAGCGGGGTACAATGAGCAGTTCTTC
TRBV10-1	few	TRBJ2-1	TRBD1	CATSTGTAIKPFF	TGCGCCACCAGCACCGGGACAGCCATCAAACCCTTCTTC
TRBV5-5	NA	TRBJ2-7	TRBD1	CASSRDRERPYEQYF	TGTGCCAGCAGCAGGGACAGGGAACGTCCCTACGAGCAGTACTTC
TRBV15	NA	TRBJ2-7	TRBD1	CATSRWTGGLYEQYF	TGTGCCACCAGCAGGTGGACAGGGGGCCTGTACGAGCAGTACTTC
TRBV7-2	once	TRBJ2-7	NA	CASSLPGLVSYEQYF	TGTGCCAGCAGCTTGCCGGGACTGGTATCCTACGAGCAGTACTTC
TRBV30	NA	TRBJ1-2	NA	CAWSSGRRDYGYTF	TGTGCCTGGAGTTCAGGGAGGAGGGACTATGGCTACACCTTC
TRBV14	few	TRBJ1-1	NA	CASSQTTGTEAFF	TGTGCCAGCAGCCAAACGACCGGGACTGAAGCTTTCTTT
TRBV7-3	NA	TRBJ2-1	TRBD2	CASKTSGRIRQFF	TGTGCCAGCAAGACTAGCGGGCGGATACGGCAGTTCTTC
TRBV7-8	NA	TRBJ1-2	NA	CASSLAPLIDYGYTF	TGTGCCAGCAGCTTAGCTCCCTTAATCGACTATGGCTACACCTTC
TRBV19	NA	TRBJ1-2	TRBD1	CASGRDSGTYGYTF	TGTGCCAGTGGACGGGACAGCGGAACCTATGGCTACACCTTC
TRBV6-5	NA	TRBJ1-1	TRBD1	CASSSRGQGVSEAFF	TGTGCCAGCAGCTCTAGGGGACAGGGGGTTTCAGAAGCTTTCTTT
TRBV18	NA	TRBJ2-1	TRBD2	CASSPPPGLARLEEQFF	TGTGCCAGCTCACCCCCACCGGGACTAGCCCGTTTAGAGGAGCAGTTCTTC
TRBV5-5	few	TRBJ1-5	NA	CASSLQTGEEPQHF	TGTGCCAGCAGCTTGCAGACCGGGGAGGAGCCCCAGCATTTT
TRBV6-6	few	TRBJ1-1	NA	CASTPSTEAFF	TGTGCCAGCACCCCCTCGACTGAAGCTTTCTTT
TRBV29-1	NA	TRBJ1-1	TRBD1	CSVRQGGTEAFF	TGCAGCGTAAGACAGGGGGGGACTGAAGCTTTCTTT
TRBV28	NA	TRBJ2-1	TRBD1	CASSSDRAMFF	TGTGCCAGCAGTTCCGACAGGGCTATGTTCTTC
TRBV9	NA	TRBJ2-3	NA	CASSAPTDTQYF	TGTGCCAGCAGCGCCCCGACAGATACGCAGTATTTT
TRBV19	NA	TRBJ1-5	NA	CASSISNGRLNNQPQHF	TGTGCCAGTAGTATTTCCAACGGGAGATTGAACAATCAGCCCCAGCATTTT
TRBV7-6	NA	TRBJ2-6	NA	CASSLKRDSYSGANVLTF	TGTGCCAGCAGCTTAAAACGGGACTCCTACTCTGGGGCCAACGTCCTGACTTTC
TRBV5-1	NA	TRBJ2-1	TRBD2	CASSLGRWTSGEGRGEQFF	TGCGCCAGCAGCTTGGGACGGTGGACTAGCGGGGAAGGGAGGGGTGAGCAGTTCTTC
TRBV27	NA	TRBJ2-3	TRBD1	CASSLGTGVGTDTQYF	TGTGCCAGCAGTTTGGGGACAGGGGTAGGCACAGATACGCAGTATTTT
TRBV30	NA	TRBJ2-3	TRBD2	CALLSGGATDTQYF	TGTGCCTTACTTAGCGGGGGGGCGACAGATACGCAGTATTTT
TRBV5-1	NA	TRBJ2-3	NA	CASSLPGVGTDTQYF	TGCGCCAGCAGCTTGCCCGGGGTGGGGACAGATACGCAGTATTTT
TRBV18	NA	TRBJ1-3	NA	CASSLIEATPSGNTIYF	TGTGCCAGCTCACTCATCGAGGCGACTCCCTCTGGAAACACCATATATTTT
TRBV18	NA	TRBJ2-1	TRBD1	CASSPLDRAEQFF	TGTGCCAGCTCACCGCTGGACAGGGCTGAGCAGTTCTTC